One and the same sample provided the 3 T cell receptor beta chains below, sequenced in a study of naive and memory T cell subsets. Reverse transcription of blood and skin TCR RNA was primed at alpha and beta constant regions. TCRdb reanalysed the UMI-ligation and nested PCR reads using MiXCR and keeps one entry per CDR3 protein. In the table there are around 18,000 distinct CDR3 sequences, 8% to 10% of which are singletons. The treatment here: skin biopsy from PPD injection site in Mantoux-positive individual. Cells were not sorted; total RNA input targeted 1 to 1000 ng. Sample: skin, taken from a tuberculin skin test site. The receptor source for this set is an adult in good health.

The gene calls are TRBV3-1 and TRBJ2-1; the D is unclear. Deletions cut 0 bases from V and 12 bases from J, with 9 bases between. CDR3 size: 12 residues. Germline V gives CDR1 LGHDT, CDR2 YNNKEL (reference sequence). The chain's CDR3 is CASSQDAVGQFF. Written as DNA, the CDR3 is TGTGCCAGCAGCCAAGATGCAGTAGGGCAGTTCTTC.

This clonotype has only a few counts. This sequence joins TRBV4-1 and TRBJ2-1; D call uncertain. From germline, CDR1 is MGHRA and CDR2 YSYEKL. The CDR3 runs to 15 residues. V lost 0 bases and J lost 7, with 13 bases in between. In nucleotides, the CDR3 is TGCGCCAGCAGCCAAGATTATTCAGGTGGGAATGAGCAGTTCTTC. It yields the protein CASSQDYSGGNEQFF.

This clonotype was found a few times. The chain recombines TRBV6-5 with TRBJ2-1; TRBD1 aligns across 8 bases. The CDR3 has 15 amino acids. CDR1 is MNHEY and CDR2 is SVGAGI in the germline V gene. Trimming removed 6 bases from V and 4 bases from J; junction bases left unmatched: 8. CDR3 coding DNA: TGTGCCAGCAGAAAAGACAGGGGAAGTTACAATGAGCAGTTCTTC. Protein product: CASRKDRGSYNEQFF.